These T cell receptor beta chains were read from a single sample in a study of early T cells in non-severe SARS-CoV-2 infection. TCRdb re-analysed the 5' RACE reads in MiXCR, keeping a single row per CDR3 protein. Here the sample spans roughly 120,000 distinct CDR3 sequences, about 15% being singletons. Sequencing was done on a sample of whole blood. Receptors were obtained from an adult who was a healthcare worker with PCR-confirmed SARS-CoV-2 infection or an uninfected control (not recorded which). CDR3s include the opening cysteine and the closing phenylalanine or tryptophan. The D gene is left open where the match is weak. Size is omitted from some rows. Given values are once, few, many or a class for expanded clones.

V	J	D	size	DNA	CDR3
TRBV7-9	TRBJ1-6	-	few	TGTGCCAGCAGCTTAGTTAATGGAAGGGGATCTCATTCACCCCTCCACTTT	CASSLVNGRGSHSPLHF
TRBV5-1	TRBJ1-1	-	-	TGCGCCAGCAGCTTGGACTTGGGGGGGCTTACTGAAGCTTTCTTT	CASSLDLGGLTEAFF
TRBV6-6	TRBJ2-1	TRBD2	-	TGTGCCAGCACCCCGGGCGGGGGGGCTAATGAGCAGTTCTTC	CASTPGGGANEQFF
TRBV12-3/TRBV12-4	TRBJ2-3	TRBD2	many	TGTGCCAGCAGTTTAGATTCTAGCGGGGCCACAGATACGCAGTATTTT	CASSLDSSGATDTQYF
TRBV27	TRBJ1-2	-	-	TGTGCCAGCAGTTCGGAGGACAGCTATGGCTACACCTTC	CASSSEDSYGYTF
TRBV5-1	TRBJ2-2	-	few	TGCGCCAGCAGCCTGGGGGACTACACCGGGGAGCTGTTTTTT	CASSLGDYTGELFF
TRBV20-1	TRBJ2-5	-	few	TGCAGTGCTATTACACCGACCCCTAGAAAAGAGACCCAGTACTTC	CSAITPTPRKETQYF
TRBV20-1	TRBJ2-5	-	-	TGCAGTGCTACTATGGGCAGACAAGAGACCCAGTACTTC	CSATMGRQETQYF
TRBV7-9	TRBJ1-4	-	-	TGTGCCAGCAGCTTATTCTCGGCCCAGGCCCCGACACTGTTTTTT	CASSLFSAQAPTLFF
TRBV11-2	TRBJ1-1	-	few	TGTGCCAGCAGCTTAGTGGTCGGAGAAGCTTTCTTT	CASSLVVGEAFF
TRBV4-1	TRBJ1-3	-	-	TGCGCCAGCAGCCAAGATTTCCCGGATTACGGGAACACCATATATTTT	CASSQDFPDYGNTIYF
TRBV7-6	TRBJ2-5	TRBD2	-	TGTGCCAGCAGCGGGTTAGCGGGGCTTCAGTTCAGGACCCAGTACTTC	CASSGLAGLQFRTQYF
TRBV18	TRBJ2-1	TRBD2	-	TGTGCCAGCTCACCACCGTCGGGGGGGCGGCACGAGCAGTTCTTC	CASSPPSGGRHEQFF
TRBV6-6	TRBJ1-3	TRBD1	few	TGTGCCAGCAGTCTCCCCCTCCTGGGACAGTCAAGGGAAAACACCATATATTTT	CASSLPLLGQSRENTIYF
TRBV6-1	TRBJ2-2	TRBD1	-	TGTGCCAGCAATCCACAGGGGGCGGGTACCGGGGAGCTGTTTTTT	CASNPQGAGTGELFF
TRBV2	TRBJ2-7	-	few	TGTGCCAGCACCCGGGACCGCCGTCGCTCCTACGAGCAGTACTTC	CASTRDRRRSYEQYF
TRBV20-1	TRBJ2-1	TRBD2	-	TGCAGTGCTGTGAGACTAGCGGGGTACAATGAGCAGTTCTTC	CSAVRLAGYNEQFF
TRBV19	TRBJ2-1	TRBD2	-	TGTGCCAGTAGTATGAGGACTAGCGGGGGGTACAATGAGCAGTTCTTC	CASSMRTSGGYNEQFF
TRBV20-1	TRBJ2-1	TRBD2	-	TGCAGTGCCCCCCTCCTCGGGGGGACTAACAATGAGCAGTTCTTC	CSAPLLGGTNNEQFF
TRBV5-4	TRBJ1-4	-	-	TGTGCCAGCAGCTCCCCAGGCAATGAAAAACTGTTTTTT	CASSSPGNEKLFF
TRBV9	TRBJ1-1	-	-	TGTGCCAGCAGCGTAACGCCGGACACTGAAGCTTTCTTT	CASSVTPDTEAFF
TRBV7-2	TRBJ1-5	-	few	TGTGCCAGCAGCTCTTTGCAGGGAGGACAGCCCCAGCATTTT	CASSSLQGGQPQHF
TRBV4-1	TRBJ2-3	-	many	TGCGCCAGCAGCCTCTTATTCGTCACAGATACGCAGTATTTT	CASSLLFVTDTQYF
TRBV5-1	TRBJ2-5	-	few	TGCGCCAGCAGCTTGGGACAGGGAGGAGAGACCCAGTACTTC	CASSLGQGGETQYF
TRBV20-1	TRBJ2-1	TRBD1	few	TGCAGTGCTAGAGATAGGGGACAGGGGCGAGATGAGCAGTTCTTC	CSARDRGQGRDEQFF
TRBV7-8	TRBJ1-1	TRBD1	many	TGTGCCACCCATCCGGGTGTAGGGACAGGTGAAGCTTTCTTT	CATHPGVGTGEAFF
TRBV6-1	TRBJ2-5	-	many	TGTGCCAGCAGTGGACTGGGGGGTCGGGAGACCCAGTACTTC	CASSGLGGRETQYF
TRBV29-1	TRBJ2-2	-	few	TGCAGCGGAGGGAGACAGGACACCGGGGAGCTGTTTTTT	CSGGRQDTGELFF
TRBV11-2	TRBJ1-1	-	few	TGTGCCAGCAGCTTGCCGGGCACCACTGAAGCTTTCTTT	CASSLPGTTEAFF
TRBV19	TRBJ1-2	-	-	TGTGCCAGTAGTGGCGTCGGGGGAGACTATGGCTACACCTTC	CASSGVGGDYGYTF
TRBV28	TRBJ1-1	-	-	TGTGCCAGCAGTTTTCCGACGAACACTGAAGCTTTCTTT	CASSFPTNTEAFF
TRBV3-1	TRBJ2-5	-	many	TGTGCCAGCAGCCAAGGGACTAACCAAGAGACCCAGTACTTC	CASSQGTNQETQYF
TRBV7-6	TRBJ2-3	TRBD2	-	TGTGCCAGCAGCTTAACTAGCGGGGGGATTACAGATACGCAGTATTTT	CASSLTSGGITDTQYF
TRBV10-3	TRBJ2-3	-	-	TGTGCCATCAGTGACGTCGGAGGCACAGATACGCAGTATTTT	CAISDVGGTDTQYF
TRBV5-4	TRBJ2-3	TRBD2	-	TGTGCCAGCAGCCCTCAGCGGGGGCGAGGAGATACGCAGTATTTT	CASSPQRGRGDTQYF
TRBV6-6	TRBJ2-1	-	-	TGTGCCAGCAGTTACCGGGACACTTACAATGAGCAGTTCTTC	CASSYRDTYNEQFF
TRBV2	TRBJ1-2	TRBD1	-	TGTGCCAGCAGGGACAGGGTTGCTGGCTACACCTTC	CASRDRVAGYTF
TRBV18	TRBJ2-3	TRBD2	few	TGTGCCAGCTCAACTAGCGGGGTGAACTCAGATACGCAGTATTTT	CASSTSGVNSDTQYF
TRBV9	TRBJ1-4	-	-	TGTGCCAGCAGCCCCCTTGGGTCGGAGACTCAAAAACTGTTTTTT	CASSPLGSETQKLFF
TRBV29-1	TRBJ2-3	-	-	TGCAGCGCGGGACGACGCACAGATACGCAGTATTTT	CSAGRRTDTQYF
TRBV7-3	TRBJ2-5	-	few	TGTGCCAGCAGCTTATTTGGGGGGGCGGAGACCCAGTACTTC	CASSLFGGAETQYF
TRBV25-1	TRBJ1-2	-	few	TGTGCCAGCGAAACAGGGAATTATGGCTACACCTTC	CASETGNYGYTF
TRBV7-9	TRBJ2-1	TRBD2	few	TGTGCCAGCAGCTCTAGCGGGGGGGCCTACAATGAGCAGTTCTTC	CASSSSGGAYNEQFF
TRBV30	TRBJ2-3	-	-	TGTGCCTGGAGTGTGGGGCTCAGGACAGATACGCAGTATTTT	CAWSVGLRTDTQYF
TRBV29-1	TRBJ2-1	TRBD2	-	TGCAGCTCCCGGGTAGCGGGGGGAGAACCCTCCTACAATGAGCAGTTCTTC	CSSRVAGGEPSYNEQFF
TRBV5-5	TRBJ1-2	-	-	TGTGCCAGCAGCTCGCTCTCTGTGGATAACTATGGCTACACCTTC	CASSSLSVDNYGYTF
TRBV7-9	TRBJ2-3	-	many	TGTGCCAGCAGCTGGACAGGCCGGGGGGGAACGCAGTATTTT	CASSWTGRGGTQYF
TRBV7-8	TRBJ2-5	-	-	TGTGCCAGCAGCTTAGGAGCGAAAGAGACCCAGTACTTC	CASSLGAKETQYF
TRBV7-9	TRBJ2-2	-	few	TGTGCCAGCAGCTTAACGAGGGGAACCGGGGAGCTGTTTTTT	CASSLTRGTGELFF
TRBV20-1	TRBJ2-7	TRBD1	few	TGCAGTGCCTACAGGGACAGGTCACCTTACGAGCAGTACTTC	CSAYRDRSPYEQYF